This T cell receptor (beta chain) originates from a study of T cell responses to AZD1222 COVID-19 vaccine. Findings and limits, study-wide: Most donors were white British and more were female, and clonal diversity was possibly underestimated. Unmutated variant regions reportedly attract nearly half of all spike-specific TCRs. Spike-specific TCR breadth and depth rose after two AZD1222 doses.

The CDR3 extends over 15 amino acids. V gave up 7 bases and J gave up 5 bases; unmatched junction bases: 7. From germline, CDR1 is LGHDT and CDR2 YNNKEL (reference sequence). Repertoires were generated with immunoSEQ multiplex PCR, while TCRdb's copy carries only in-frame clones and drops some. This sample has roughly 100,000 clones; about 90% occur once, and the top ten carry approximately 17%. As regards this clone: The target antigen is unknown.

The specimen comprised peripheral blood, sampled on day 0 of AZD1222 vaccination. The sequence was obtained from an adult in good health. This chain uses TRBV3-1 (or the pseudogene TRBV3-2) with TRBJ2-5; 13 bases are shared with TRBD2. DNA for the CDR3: TGTGCCAGCACCCTTAGGACTAGCGGGAGTGAGACCCAGTACTTC. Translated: CASTLRTSGSETQYF.